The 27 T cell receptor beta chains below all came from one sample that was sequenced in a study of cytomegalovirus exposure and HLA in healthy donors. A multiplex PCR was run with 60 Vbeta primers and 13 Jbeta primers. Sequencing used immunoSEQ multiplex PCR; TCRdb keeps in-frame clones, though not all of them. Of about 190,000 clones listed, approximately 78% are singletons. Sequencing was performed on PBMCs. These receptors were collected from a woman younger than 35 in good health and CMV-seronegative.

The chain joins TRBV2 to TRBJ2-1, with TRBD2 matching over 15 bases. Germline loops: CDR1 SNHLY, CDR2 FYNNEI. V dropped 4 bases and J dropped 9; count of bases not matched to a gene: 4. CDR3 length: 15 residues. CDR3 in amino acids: CASSGGLAGGSEQFF. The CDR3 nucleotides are TGTGCCAGCAGTGGAGGACTAGCGGGGGGGAGTGAGCAGTTCTTC.

The CDR3 DNA follows: TGTGCCAGCAGTTACTCTGAGGGGGGGCGCGGCTACACCTTC. It codes for CASSYSEGGRGYTF. V and J are TRBV6-5 and TRBJ1-2; possible D gene TRBD1, 6 bases. The V gene's germline CDR1 is MNHEY and CDR2 SVGAGI. CDR3 length: 14 residues. V was cut by 0 bases and J by 8 bases, with 13 bases left in between.

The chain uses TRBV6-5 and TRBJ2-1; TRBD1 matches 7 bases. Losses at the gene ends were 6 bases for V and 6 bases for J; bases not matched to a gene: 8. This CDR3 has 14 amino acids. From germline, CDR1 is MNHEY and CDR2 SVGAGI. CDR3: CASSTGQRINEQFF. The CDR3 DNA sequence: TGTGCCAGCAGCACGGGACAGCGCATCAATGAGCAGTTCTTC.

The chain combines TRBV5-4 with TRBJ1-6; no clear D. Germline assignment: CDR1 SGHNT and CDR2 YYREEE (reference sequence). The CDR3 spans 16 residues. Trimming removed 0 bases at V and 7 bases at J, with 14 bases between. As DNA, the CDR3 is TGTGCCAGCAGCTTGGGGAAGCCACTACAAAATTCACCCCTCCACTTT. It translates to CASSLGKPLQNSPLHF.

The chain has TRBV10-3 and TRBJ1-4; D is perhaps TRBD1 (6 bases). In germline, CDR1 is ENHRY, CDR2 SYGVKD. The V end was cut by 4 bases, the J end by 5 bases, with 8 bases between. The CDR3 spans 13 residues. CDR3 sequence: CAISGQANEKLFF. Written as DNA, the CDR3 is TGTGCCATCAGTGGACAGGCGAATGAAAAACTGTTTTTT.

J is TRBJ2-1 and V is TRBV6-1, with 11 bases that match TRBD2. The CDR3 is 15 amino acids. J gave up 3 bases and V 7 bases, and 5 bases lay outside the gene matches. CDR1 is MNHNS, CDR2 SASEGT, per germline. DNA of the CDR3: TGTGCCAGCACGACTAGCGGGGTACACTACAATGAGCAGTTCTTC. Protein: CASTTSGVHYNEQFF.

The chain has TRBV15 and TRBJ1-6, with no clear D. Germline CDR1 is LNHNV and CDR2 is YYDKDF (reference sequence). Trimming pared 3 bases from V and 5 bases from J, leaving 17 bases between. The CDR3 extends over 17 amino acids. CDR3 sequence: CATSRGGQWVNNSPLHF. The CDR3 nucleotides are TGTGCCACCAGCAGGGGAGGGCAGTGGGTTAATAATTCACCCCTCCACTTT.

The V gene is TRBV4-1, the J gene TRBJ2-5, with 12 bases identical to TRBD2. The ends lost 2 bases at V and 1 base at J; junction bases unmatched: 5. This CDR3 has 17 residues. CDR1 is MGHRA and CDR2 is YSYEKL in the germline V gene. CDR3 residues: CASSQLAGGHSQETQYF. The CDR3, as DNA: TGCGCCAGCAGCCAACTAGCGGGGGGGCACAGCCAAGAGACCCAGTACTTC.

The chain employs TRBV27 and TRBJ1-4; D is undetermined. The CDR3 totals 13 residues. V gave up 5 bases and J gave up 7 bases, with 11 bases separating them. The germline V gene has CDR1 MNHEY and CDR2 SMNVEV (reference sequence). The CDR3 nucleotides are TGTGCCAGCAGTGAACAGTTTGGTGAAAAACTGTTTTTT. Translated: CASSEQFGEKLFF.

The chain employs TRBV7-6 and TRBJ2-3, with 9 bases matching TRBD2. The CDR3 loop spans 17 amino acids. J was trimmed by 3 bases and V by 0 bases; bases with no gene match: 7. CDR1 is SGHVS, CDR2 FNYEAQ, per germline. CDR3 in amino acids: CASSLATSGGPTDTQYF. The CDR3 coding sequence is TGTGCCAGCAGCTTAGCGACGAGCGGGGGGCCTACAGATACGCAGTATTTT.

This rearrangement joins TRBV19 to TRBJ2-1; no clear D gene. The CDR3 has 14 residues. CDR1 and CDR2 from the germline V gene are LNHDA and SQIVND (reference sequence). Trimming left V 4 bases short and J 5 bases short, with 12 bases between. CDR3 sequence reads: CASSKPTANNEQFF. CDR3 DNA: TGTGCCAGTAGTAAGCCTACAGCTAACAATGAGCAGTTCTTC.

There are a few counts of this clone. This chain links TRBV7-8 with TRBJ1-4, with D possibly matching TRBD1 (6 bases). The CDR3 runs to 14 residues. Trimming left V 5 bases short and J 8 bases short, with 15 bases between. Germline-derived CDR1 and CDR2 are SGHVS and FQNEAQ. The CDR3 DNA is TGTGCCAGCAGCCGAGGGGGGGATCGCGAAAAACTGTTTTTT. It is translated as CASSRGGDREKLFF.

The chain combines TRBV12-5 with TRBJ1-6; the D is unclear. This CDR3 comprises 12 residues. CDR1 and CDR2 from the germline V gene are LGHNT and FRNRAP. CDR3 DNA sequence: TGTGCCCTACGTCCGGTGAGCTCACCCCTCCACTTT. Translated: CALRPVSSPLHF.

CDR3 in amino acids: CASRTGTGDSNTEAFF. Here the CDR3 DNA reads TGCGCCAGCAGGACCGGGACAGGGGATTCGAACACTGAAGCTTTCTTT. This rearrangement joins TRBV5-1 to TRBJ1-1, with 10 nucleotides matching TRBD1. With V trimmed by 5 bases and J by 1 base, 8 bases remained unmatched. The V gene's germline CDR1 is SGHRS and CDR2 YFSETQ. This CDR3 is built from 16 residues. The complete variable domain, with remaining parts taken from reference TRBV5-1 and TRBJ1-1, reads KAGVTQTPRYLIKTRGQQVTLSCSPISGHRSVSWYQQTPGQGLQFLFEYFSETQRNKGNFPGRFSGRQFSNSRSEMNVSTLELGDSALYLCASRTGTGDSNTEAFFGQGTRLTVV.

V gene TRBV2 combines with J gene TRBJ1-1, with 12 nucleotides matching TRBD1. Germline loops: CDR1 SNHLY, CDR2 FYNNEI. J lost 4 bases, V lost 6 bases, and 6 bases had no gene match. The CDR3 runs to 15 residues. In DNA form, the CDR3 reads TGTGCCAGCAGGGGGACAGGGGGCGAGGGCACTGAAGCTTTCTTT. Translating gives CASRGTGGEGTEAFF.

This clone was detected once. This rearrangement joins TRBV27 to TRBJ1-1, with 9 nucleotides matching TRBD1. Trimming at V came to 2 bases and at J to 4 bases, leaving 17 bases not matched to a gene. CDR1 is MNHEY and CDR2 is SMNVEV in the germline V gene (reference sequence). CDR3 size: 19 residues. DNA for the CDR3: TGTGCCAGCAGTTTAAACGGGGGGGGACAGGGAGTCATCGGCACTGAAGCTTTCTTT. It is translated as CASSLNGGGQGVIGTEAFF.

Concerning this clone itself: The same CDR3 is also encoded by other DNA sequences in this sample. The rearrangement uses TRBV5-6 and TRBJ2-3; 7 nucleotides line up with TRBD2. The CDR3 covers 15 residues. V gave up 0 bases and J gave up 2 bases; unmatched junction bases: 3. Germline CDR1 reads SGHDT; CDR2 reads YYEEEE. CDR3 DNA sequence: TGTGCCAGCAGCTTGGGTGGGGGGGTCACAGATACGCAGTATTTT. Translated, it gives CASSLGGGVTDTQYF.

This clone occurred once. DNA of the CDR3: TGTGCCAGTATTAAAGAGACCCAGTACTTC. The encoded protein is CASIKETQYF. The V call is TRBV25-1, the J call TRBJ2-5; D uncertain. CDR3 length equals 10 residues. The germline V gene has CDR1 MGHDK and CDR2 SYGVNS. The V gene lost 9 bases and the J gene lost 3 bases, with 5 bases spanning the gap.

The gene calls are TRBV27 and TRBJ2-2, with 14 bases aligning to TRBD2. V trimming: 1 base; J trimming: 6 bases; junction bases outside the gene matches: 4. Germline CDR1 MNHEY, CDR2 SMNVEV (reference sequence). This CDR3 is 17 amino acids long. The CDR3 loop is CASSLWGLAGDSGELFF. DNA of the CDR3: TGTGCCAGCAGTTTATGGGGACTAGCGGGAGATTCCGGGGAGCTGTTTTTT.

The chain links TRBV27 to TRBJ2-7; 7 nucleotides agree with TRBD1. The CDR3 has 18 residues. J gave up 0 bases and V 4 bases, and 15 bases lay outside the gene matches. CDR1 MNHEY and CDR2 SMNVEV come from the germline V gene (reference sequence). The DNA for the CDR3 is TGTGCCAGCAGTTCCCTCCCGGGACAGAGCCCTTTCTCCTACGAGCAGTACTTC. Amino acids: CASSSLPGQSPFSYEQYF.

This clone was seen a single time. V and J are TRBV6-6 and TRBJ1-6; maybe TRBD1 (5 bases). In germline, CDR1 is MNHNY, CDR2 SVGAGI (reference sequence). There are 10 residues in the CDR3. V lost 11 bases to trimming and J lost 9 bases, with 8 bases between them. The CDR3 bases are TGTGCCGGGGGGGGTTCACCCCTCCACTTT. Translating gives CAGGGSPLHF.

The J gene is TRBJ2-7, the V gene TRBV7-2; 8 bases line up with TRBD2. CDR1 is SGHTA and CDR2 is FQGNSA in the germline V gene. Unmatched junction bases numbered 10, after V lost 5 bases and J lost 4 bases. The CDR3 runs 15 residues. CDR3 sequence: CASSTRAGVRYEQYF. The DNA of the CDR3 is TGTGCCAGCAGCACCCGAGCGGGAGTAAGGTACGAGCAGTACTTC.

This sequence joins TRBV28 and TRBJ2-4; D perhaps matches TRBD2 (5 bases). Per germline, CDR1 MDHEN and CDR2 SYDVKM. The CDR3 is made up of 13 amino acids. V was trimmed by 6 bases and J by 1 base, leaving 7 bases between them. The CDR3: CASRGEAKNIQYF. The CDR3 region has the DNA TGTGCCAGCAGGGGAGAGGCCAAAAACATTCAGTACTTC.

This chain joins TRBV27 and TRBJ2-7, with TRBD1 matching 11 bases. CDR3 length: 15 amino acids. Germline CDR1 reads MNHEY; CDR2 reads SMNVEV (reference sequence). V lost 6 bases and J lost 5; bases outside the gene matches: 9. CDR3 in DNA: TGTGCCAGCAGCGCTCCGGGACAGGGGGTCGACGAGCAGTACTTC. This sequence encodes CASSAPGQGVDEQYF.

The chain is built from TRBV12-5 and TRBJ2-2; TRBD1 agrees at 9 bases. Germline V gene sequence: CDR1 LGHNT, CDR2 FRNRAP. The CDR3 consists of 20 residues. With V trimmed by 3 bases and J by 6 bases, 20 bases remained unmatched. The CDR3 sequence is CASGFLLPSRDRVNPGELFF. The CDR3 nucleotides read TGTGCTAGTGGTTTTCTCCTCCCTTCCCGGGACAGGGTAAATCCCGGGGAGCTGTTTTTT.

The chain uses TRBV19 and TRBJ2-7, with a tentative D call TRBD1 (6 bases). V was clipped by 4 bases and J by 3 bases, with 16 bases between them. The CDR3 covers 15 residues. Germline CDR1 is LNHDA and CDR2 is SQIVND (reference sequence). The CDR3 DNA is TGTGCCAGTAGTACAGGGGCGGCTAGTGACTACGAGCAGTACTTC. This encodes CASSTGAASDYEQYF.

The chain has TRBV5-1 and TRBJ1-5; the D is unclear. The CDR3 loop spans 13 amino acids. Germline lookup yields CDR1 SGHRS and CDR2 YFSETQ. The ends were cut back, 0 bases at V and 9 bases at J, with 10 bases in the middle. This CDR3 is CASSLGAGGPQHF. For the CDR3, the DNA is TGCGCCAGCAGCTTGGGCGCGGGCGGGCCCCAGCATTTT.